This TCR beta chain was captured in a study of PD-1 blockade in classical Hodgkin lymphoma (dated by TCRdb to the early 2020s). Some background on the complete study: Nivolumab dosing was 3 mg/kg intravenously every 2 weeks, continuing until either disease progression or unacceptable toxicity. The study used CyTOF and TCR beta sequencing to define a peripheral blood immune signature of response to PD-1 blockade in classical Hodgkin lymphoma. Study-wide findings and limitations: The study covered only a single clinical trial cohort, and the causes of the repertoire differences, possibly disease activity or prior therapy, were still not defined. CD4+ but not CD8+ TCR diversity rose significantly by C4D1 (p=0.0027 vs p=0.16), most apparent in complete responders (p=0.02). Among trial patients, those achieving complete response had baseline diversity similar to that of newly diagnosed patients, while diversity was significantly lower in partial responders and progressors. Baseline TCR diversity was reported as lower in newly diagnosed patients than in healthy donors, and lower still in relapsed/refractory patients. Patients starting nivolumab less than 1 year after ASCT had lower diversity and were excluded from later analyses to avoid confounding by immune reconstitution.

Genomic DNA was extracted with the Qiagen DNeasy kit from unsorted PBMCs and from negatively selected CD4+ and CD8+ fractions. Amplification of TCR beta CDR3 regions was done by immunoSEQ multiplex PCR with primers that anneal to V and J segments. A synthetic immune receptor repertoire was used to minimize amplification bias, and any residual bias was removed computationally once sequencing was done. The original pipeline was this. Repertoire diversity was quantified as the Shannon entropy index using custom Python scripts. Unsorted, CD4+ and CD8+ repertoires were examined separately, except in combined analyses, for which CD4+ and CD8+ sequences were merged in silico. A clone was considered expanded if an increase in frequency of at least 2-fold after treatment relative to C1D1 was found, and a pseudocount of 0.5 was applied to clones undetected at baseline. Singleton clones were defined as clones with 0 or 1 copy at C1D1, and non-singleton clones were defined as clones with 2 or more copies. Clones expanded in unsorted samples were assigned a CD4+, CD8+ or unknown annotation through matching of protein sequences in sorted samples from the same patient. Diversity changes from C1D1 to C4D1 were tested in paired samples using Wilcoxon tests. Held by TCRdb, this immuneACCESS table contains in-frame sequences only and omits some clones. Under half of the omission traces to an unresolved V gene where checked; the cause of the rest is unknown. Clone size and the V and J calls come from that table; the DNA yielded D and trimming. The sample table contains 90,000 to 110,000 clones; only one count was recorded for around 90% of them. Under 20% of the sample goes to the ten largest clones.

Regarding this clone: What this receptor recognizes is not known. No much larger clonotype is one base removed from it; base qualities were not supplied.

In light of the paper, this sample's time point label describes: cycle 4 day 1 (C4D1), after five to seven weeks of nivolumab. Relapse after autologous stem cell transplantation had occurred in all trial patients, and cohorts A, B and C were distinguished by prior brentuximab vedotin exposure. A total of 50 to 70 patients with relapsed/refractory classical Hodgkin lymphoma made up the trial cohort, and each patient's best overall response was complete response, partial response or progressive disease. In the multi-cohort phase II CheckMate 205 trial, trial patients received single-agent nivolumab. An independent review committee assessed best overall response by applying the 2007 International Working Group response criteria. Trial PBMCs were collected immediately before nivolumab initiation (C1D1) and during therapy at cycle 2 day 1 and cycle 4 day 1. After peripheral blood was drawn into 8 mL Vacutainer Cell Preparation Tubes, PBMCs were isolated by centrifugation and then cryopreserved.

The sequences come from peripheral blood mononuclear cells (PBMCs), collected before the fourth cycle of nivolumab. The clonotype originates from a human donor with classical Hodgkin lymphoma.

The bases read TGTGCCAGCTCACCACCTTTAGGGGCCCCTAACTATGGCTACACCTTC. Its coded protein is CASSPPLGAPNYGYTF. The chain links TRBV18 with TRBJ1-2; D gene: possibly TRBD1, on 5 matching bases. The V end loses 0 bases and the J end loses 0 bases, and a stretch of 11 bases separates them. Counted from cysteine to phenylalanine, this CDR3 has 16 amino acids. The only DNA kept is the CDR3, 48 bases in frame from the first base. The germline V gene yields KGHSH for CDR1 and LQKENI for CDR2.